The T cell receptor (beta chain) described here comes from a study of T-cell memory formation after mild COVID-19. Study-wide results and caveats: Later expanders leaned CD4+, whereas day 15 to 85 contracting clones were balanced CD4/CD8.

Trimming took 0 bases from V and 10 from J; bases not matched to a gene: 9. The CDR3 has 16 amino acids. CDR1 LGHNA and CDR2 YSLEER come from the germline V gene. As regards this clonotype: Its cognate antigen is unknown.

TCRdb fed the 5' RACE reads into MiXCR, producing one record per CDR3 protein. Among about 110,000 distinct CDR3 sequences listed, approximately 15% were seen once. Material: PBMCs or a T cell subset sorted from them (not recorded which). This receptor was obtained from an adult woman who had mild COVID-19 (a few samples of this study predate the infection). Cell type and time point are not known. V and J are TRBV4-3 and TRBJ2-1, with 10 bases fitting TRBD2. The CDR3 bases are TGCGCCAGCAGCCAAGATCTTCAGCGGGGGGGCCGGGAGCAGTTCTTC. Translated, it gives CASSQDLQRGGREQFF.